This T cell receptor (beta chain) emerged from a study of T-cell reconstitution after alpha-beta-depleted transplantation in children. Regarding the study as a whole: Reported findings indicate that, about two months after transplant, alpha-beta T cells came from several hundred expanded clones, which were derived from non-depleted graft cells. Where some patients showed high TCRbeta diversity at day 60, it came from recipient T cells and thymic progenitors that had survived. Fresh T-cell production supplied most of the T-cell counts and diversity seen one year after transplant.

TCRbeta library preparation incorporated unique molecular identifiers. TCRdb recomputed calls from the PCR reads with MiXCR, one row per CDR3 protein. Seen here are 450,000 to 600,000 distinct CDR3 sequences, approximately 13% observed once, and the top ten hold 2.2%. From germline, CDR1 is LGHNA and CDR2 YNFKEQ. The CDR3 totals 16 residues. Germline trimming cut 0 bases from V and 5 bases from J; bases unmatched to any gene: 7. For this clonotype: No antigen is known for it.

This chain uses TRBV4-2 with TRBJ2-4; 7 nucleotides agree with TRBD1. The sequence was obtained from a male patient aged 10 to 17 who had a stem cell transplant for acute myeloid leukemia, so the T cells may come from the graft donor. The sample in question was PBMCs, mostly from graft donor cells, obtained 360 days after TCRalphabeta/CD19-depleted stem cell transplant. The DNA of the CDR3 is TGTGCCAGCAGCCAAGAACCGAGACAGGGAGAAAACATTCAGTACTTC. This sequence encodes CASSQEPRQGENIQYF.